What follows are 32 T cell receptor beta chains derived from one specimen sequenced in a study of beta chain features in type 1 diabetes. Of the isolated RNA, all was reverse transcribed, and so the sequenced material was expressed TCRB transcripts. Repertoires were generated with immunoSEQ multiplex PCR, while TCRdb's copy carries only in-frame clones and drops some. The sample lists under 550,000 clones, approximately 10% occurring once. What was sequenced was naive CD4+ T cells from blood. The receptors originated from a woman between 18 and 29 years old in good health.

The chain combines TRBV20-1 with TRBJ1-1, with a tentative D call TRBD1 (6 bases). The CDR3 is 11 amino acids. CDR1 is DFQATT, CDR2 SNEGSKA, per germline (reference sequence). CDR3 sequence: CRGARAAEAFF. CDR3 DNA sequence: TGCAGGGGGGCTCGGGCCGCTGAAGCTTTCTTT.

This clone was picked up a small number of times. The chain links TRBV5-1 to TRBJ1-1, with TRBD1 matching over 10 bases. The V gene end was trimmed by 3 bases and the J gene end by 3 bases; junction bases not matched to a gene: 5. CDR3 length: 15 residues. Looked up from germline, CDR1 is SGHRS and CDR2 is YFSETQ. The CDR3 sequence: CASSSAGTGDTEAFF. In DNA form, the CDR3 reads TGCGCCAGCAGCTCTGCTGGGACAGGGGACACTGAAGCTTTCTTT.

This clone occurred a few times. This chain joins TRBV25-1 and TRBJ1-3; D gene unclear. V was trimmed by 6 bases and J by 9 bases, leaving 12 bases between them. Germline values: CDR1 MGHDK, CDR2 SYGVNS. This CDR3 comprises 12 residues. In nucleotides, the CDR3 is TGTGCCAGCAGCGATAGGGAAAGCACCATATATTTT. Residues: CASSDRESTIYF.

V is TRBV19 and J is TRBJ1-5, with 9 bases that match TRBD1. The CDR3 is made up of 18 amino acids. V lost 3 bases and J lost 0; bases outside the gene matches: 9. Germline CDR1 is LNHDA and CDR2 is SQIVND (reference sequence). CDR3 nucleotide sequence: TGTGCCAGTAGTATGGTGGGACAGGGCGCGGATAGCAATCAGCCCCAGCATTTT. Residues: CASSMVGQGADSNQPQHF.

Only a few counts were recorded for this clone. The J gene is TRBJ1-4, the V gene TRBV7-6; TRBD1 matches 9 bases. Germline V gives CDR1 SGHVS, CDR2 FNYEAQ. This CDR3 has 16 amino acids. J was trimmed by 7 bases and V by 5 bases; bases with no gene match: 11. DNA for the CDR3: TGTGCCAGCAGCGCGGGACAGGGATCATTTAGTGAAAAACTGTTTTTT. It codes for CASSAGQGSFSEKLFF. Supplemented by reference TRBV7-6 and TRBJ1-4, the full variable domain reads GAGVSQSPRYKVTKRGQDVALRCDPISGHVSLYWYRQALGQGPEFLTYFNYEAQQDKSGLPNDRFSAERPEGSISTLTIQRTEQRDSAMYRCASSAGQGSFSEKLFFGSGTQLSVL.

The rearrangement links TRBV2 to TRBJ1-2, with D unclear. V lost 7 bases and J 0 bases, leaving 6 bases between the germline ends. The V gene's germline CDR1 is SNHLY and CDR2 FYNNEI. There are 12 residues in the CDR3. CDR3: CASNAANYGYTF. CDR3 DNA: TGTGCCAGCAACGCAGCTAACTATGGCTACACCTTC.

V usage is TRBV9 and J usage is TRBJ1-3; D unclear. Deletions cut 4 bases from V and 0 bases from J, with 14 bases between. There are 16 residues in the CDR3. Per germline, CDR1 SGDLS and CDR2 YYNGEE. The chain's CDR3 is CASSITGGNSGNTIYF. The CDR3 coding sequence is TGTGCCAGCAGCATTACGGGAGGGAACTCTGGAAACACCATATATTTT.

This clone occurred a few times. This chain connects TRBV7-2 to TRBJ2-3; D remains unclear. With 5 bases removed from V and 3 bases from J, the gap between germline ends came to 3 bases. This CDR3 comprises 11 residues. Germline CDR1 is SGHTA and CDR2 is FQGNSA. The CDR3 sequence is CASSETDTQYF. CDR3 coding DNA: TGTGCCAGCAGCGAAACAGATACGCAGTATTTT. Supplemented by reference TRBV7-2 and TRBJ2-3, the full variable domain reads GAGVSQSPSNKVTEKGKDVELRCDPISGHTALYWYRQSLGQGLEFLIYFQGNSAPDKSGLPSDRFSAERTGGSVSTLTIQRTQQEDSAVYLCASSETDTQYFGPGTRLTVL.

The chain carries TRBV29-1 and TRBJ1-1, with unresolved D. V was cut by 7 bases and J by 8 bases, with 11 bases left in between. CDR1 and CDR2 (germline): SQVTM, ANQGSEA. This CDR3 has 10 residues. This CDR3 reads CSGSSTEAFF. CDR3 coding DNA: TGCAGCGGGAGTTCGACGGAAGCTTTCTTT.

The rearrangement uses TRBV5-6 and TRBJ2-7, with D perhaps matching TRBD1 (5 bases). The CDR3 is 13 residues long. Trimming left V 0 bases short and J 2 bases short, with 6 bases between. The V gene's germline CDR1 is SGHDT and CDR2 YYEEEE. The chain's CDR3 is CASSLAGPYEQYF. CDR3 sequence (DNA): TGTGCCAGCAGCTTGGCAGGGCCCTACGAGCAGTACTTC.

This clone came up many times. The genes are TRBV29-1 and TRBJ2-5; TRBD1 agrees at 9 bases. CDR3 length equals 12 residues. Germline V CDR1 and CDR2: SQVTM, ANQGSEA. The V and J ends lost 7 bases and 4 bases, in that order; junction bases with no gene match: 4. The CDR3 loop reads CSAGQGSETQYF. For the CDR3, the DNA is TGCAGCGCCGGACAGGGGTCAGAGACCCAGTACTTC. The variable domain in full, completed from reference TRBV29-1 and TRBJ2-5, reads SAVISQKPSRDICQRGTSLTIQCQVDSQVTMMFWYRQQPGQSLTLIATANQGSEATYESGFVIDKFPISRPNLTFSTLTVSNMSPEDSSIYLCSAGQGSETQYFGPGTRLLVL.

The chain recombines TRBV6-5 with TRBJ2-7; TRBD1 is a possible D gene (5 bases). Deletions cut 6 bases from V and 0 bases from J, with 9 bases between. The length of the CDR3 is 13 residues. The germline V gene has CDR1 MNHEY and CDR2 SVGAGI. The CDR3 is CASSQGSSYEQYF. Here the CDR3 DNA reads TGTGCCAGCAGCCAGGGAAGCTCCTACGAGCAGTACTTC.

This clone showed up just a few times. This chain connects TRBV9 to TRBJ2-1; 11 bases map to TRBD2. In germline, CDR1 is SGDLS, CDR2 YYNGEE. Trimming at V came to 4 bases and at J to 0 bases, leaving 6 bases not matched to a gene. CDR3 length equals 17 residues. CDR3 amino acids: CASSFLAGGNSYNEQFF. In DNA form, the CDR3 reads TGTGCCAGCAGCTTCCTAGCGGGAGGCAACTCCTACAATGAGCAGTTCTTC.

This clone has just a few counts. The chain links TRBV13 to TRBJ2-3; 8 bases align to TRBD1. The V and J ends lost 5 bases and 0 bases, in that order; junction bases with no gene match: 4. CDR3 size: 15 residues. Germline CDR1 reads PRHDT; CDR2 reads FYEKMQ (reference sequence). DNA for the CDR3: TGTGCCAGCAGCCCGGACAGGGCTAGCACAGATACGCAGTATTTT. Residues: CASSPDRASTDTQYF.

A remark on this clone: Distinct nucleotide sequences in the sample also encode this CDR3. The chain is built from TRBV20-1 and TRBJ1-4; D is undetermined. The CDR3 runs 11 residues. Germline V gene sequence: CDR1 DFQATT, CDR2 SNEGSKA (reference sequence). The V end was cut by 3 bases, the J end by 8 bases, with 7 bases between. The CDR3 DNA follows: TGCAGTGCTAGTCTGGGGGAAAAACTGTTTTTT. It translates to CSASLGEKLFF.

In this sample, this clone turned up a few times. The chain couples TRBV9 to TRBJ1-2; TRBD1 matches at 8 bases. V dropped 4 bases and J dropped 7; count of bases not matched to a gene: 9. The CDR3 length is 14 residues. Germline V gene data show CDR1 as SGDLS and CDR2 as YYNGEE. The CDR3, as DNA: TGTGCCAGCAGCACGGACAGGGCTTTCCCTGGCTACACCTTC. Translation gives CASSTDRAFPGYTF. The complete variable domain, with remaining parts taken from reference TRBV9 and TRBJ1-2, reads DSGVTQTPKHLITATGQRVTLRCSPRSGDLSVYWYQQSLDQGLQFLIQYYNGEERAKGNILERFSAQQFPDLHSELNLSSLELGDSALYFCASSTDRAFPGYTFGSGTRLTVV.

The V call is TRBV7-2, the J call TRBJ2-1, with 7 nucleotides matching TRBD2. J lost 9 bases, V lost 4 bases, and 9 bases had no gene match. CDR3 size: 14 residues. Germline loops: CDR1 SGHTA, CDR2 FQGNSA. The CDR3 sequence is CASSSRTSWTEQFF. The CDR3, as DNA: TGTGCCAGCAGCTCAAGGACTAGTTGGACTGAGCAGTTCTTC.

This clone was seen more than once but under ten times. The V gene is TRBV20-1, the J gene TRBJ2-5, with D tentatively TRBD1 (5 bases). The germline V and J ends were trimmed by 6 bases and 4 bases, with 9 bases remaining between them. This CDR3 contains 11 residues. Germline CDR1 DFQATT, CDR2 SNEGSKA (reference sequence). CDR3 sequence reads: CSAGQAETQYF. Written as DNA, the CDR3 is TGCAGTGCCGGACAAGCAGAGACCCAGTACTTC.

This clone was counted a few times. Written as DNA, the CDR3 is TGTGCCTGGCACAGGTCGTACGAGCAGTACTTC. The encoded protein is CAWHRSYEQYF. The chain uses TRBV30 and TRBJ2-5; a weak D match, TRBD1 (5 bases). The end of the DNA fits TRBJ2-7 better, so the J call may be wrong. The CDR3 has 11 residues. Germline CDR1 and CDR2: GTSNPN and SVGIG (reference sequence).

This clone was counted a few times. The gene calls are TRBV7-2 and TRBJ1-5; the D is unclear. V shed 0 bases and J shed 5 bases, with 11 bases lying between them. The CDR3 consists of 15 residues. Germline CDR1 reads SGHTA; CDR2 reads FQGNSA. CDR3 protein: CASSLAVGEYQPQHF. CDR3 nucleotides: TGTGCCAGCAGCTTAGCCGTTGGAGAGTATCAGCCCCAGCATTTT.

This clone has a handful of counts. The genes are TRBV10-3 and TRBJ1-2; 9 bases are a match to TRBD1. V dropped 5 bases and J dropped 4; count of bases not matched to a gene: 11. Germline CDR1 reads ENHRY; CDR2 reads SYGVKD. The CDR3 is 16 amino acids. CDR3 in DNA: TGTGCCATCAGTCTCGGCCAAACAGGGGGCTTCTATGGCTACACCTTC. Its protein is CAISLGQTGGFYGYTF.

This clone has a handful of counts. The chain has TRBV25-1 and TRBJ2-3; the D is unclear. Trimming left V 3 bases short and J 2 bases short, with 6 bases between. This CDR3 contains 13 residues. Germline V CDR1 and CDR2: MGHDK, SYGVNS. CDR3 bases: TGTGCCAGCAGTGAGGCGCCCACAGATACGCAGTATTTT. This encodes CASSEAPTDTQYF.

This clone has only a few counts. The J gene is TRBJ2-3, the V gene TRBV18; TRBD1 matches 8 bases. The V gene's germline CDR1 is KGHSH and CDR2 LQKENI. This CDR3 spans 14 amino acids. After removal of 3 bases from V and 2 bases from J, the junction contained 1 base not matched to a gene. CDR3 residues: CASSPGQVTDTQYF. CDR3 DNA sequence: TGTGCCAGCTCACCGGGACAGGTCACAGATACGCAGTATTTT.

The chain has TRBV19 and TRBJ2-3, with D perhaps being TRBD1 or TRBD2 (5 bases each). Germline CDR1 reads LNHDA; CDR2 reads SQIVND (reference sequence). V dropped 4 bases and J dropped 13 bases, with 18 bases sitting between them. The length of the CDR3 is 13 residues. For the CDR3, the DNA is TGTGCCAGTAGTACCTCCGGGACCCCGACGGAGTATTTT. Protein sequence: CASSTSGTPTEYF.

Comment on this clone: In the same sample, other DNA sequences code for this CDR3. V and J are TRBV30 and TRBJ1-1, with no clear D. V lost 0 bases, J lost 5 bases, and 10 bases lay in between. This CDR3 comprises 13 residues. Germline V gene data show CDR1 as GTSNPN and CDR2 as SVGIG (reference sequence). The CDR3 coding sequence is TGTGCCTGGAGTGTAGGGTTGGCTACTGAAGCTTTCTTT. This translates into CAWSVGLATEAFF.

The chain combines TRBV6-7 with TRBJ2-7, with D hard to call. TRBV6-7 is sorted into the ORF group, with uncertain function. There are 12 residues in the CDR3. Between the trimmed V and J ends, which lost 8 bases and 2 bases, there was a span of 10 bases. CDR3 DNA: TGTGCCAGCTCCACTCAGACCTACGAGCAGTACGTC. Translation gives CASSTQTYEQYV.

The chain carries TRBV9 and TRBJ2-5; TRBD2 agrees at 13 bases. The CDR3 is made up of 14 amino acids. V shed 4 bases and J 9 bases; nucleotides not matched to a gene: 6. Germline values: CDR1 SGDLS, CDR2 YYNGEE. The CDR3 region has the DNA TGTGCCAGCAGCCCACTAGCGGGAGGGGAGGCCCAGTACTTC. This gives the protein CASSPLAGGEAQYF.

V is TRBV29-1 and J is TRBJ1-2; TRBD1 aligns across 9 bases. The germline CDR1 and CDR2 sequences are SQVTM and ANQGSEA. The length of the CDR3 is 14 residues. V was clipped by 8 bases and J by 6 bases; unmatched bases: 13. Written as DNA, the CDR3 is TGCAGCTTCCAGGACAGGGGTGCTGTGGATGGCTACACCTTC. This gives the protein CSFQDRGAVDGYTF.

This chain joins TRBV7-6 and TRBJ2-3, with D perhaps TRBD1 or TRBD2 (6 bases each). This CDR3 comprises 13 residues. Germline values: CDR1 SGHVS, CDR2 FNYEAQ. V lost 6 bases and J 5 bases, leaving 12 bases between the germline ends. The DNA of the CDR3 is TGTGCCAGCAGTGGGGGGCCAGGAGATACGCAGTATTTT. This gives the protein CASSGGPGDTQYF.

In its sample, this clone was seen a few times. The chain links TRBV9 to TRBJ2-3; D perhaps matches TRBD2 (5 bases). Trimming stripped 0 bases from V and 2 bases from J, with 13 bases between. From germline, CDR1 is SGDLS and CDR2 YYNGEE. The CDR3 is 16 amino acids. The CDR3 loop is CASSVGAGLSTDTQYF. The CDR3 DNA sequence: TGTGCCAGCAGCGTAGGCGCGGGTCTATCCACAGATACGCAGTATTTT.

This chain links TRBV7-9 with TRBJ2-7; the match to TRBD1 covers 7 bases. Germline V gives CDR1 SEHNR, CDR2 FQNEAQ (reference sequence). CDR3 length: 17 amino acids. The J segment lost 2 bases and the V segment lost 4 bases, leaving 14 bases of the junction unmatched. CDR3 amino acids: CASSSDNTGDSPYEQYF. As DNA, the CDR3 is TGTGCCAGCAGCTCCGATAATACAGGGGACAGCCCCTACGAGCAGTACTTC.

The chain combines TRBV19 with TRBJ2-7, with D unclear. The germline CDR1 and CDR2 sequences are LNHDA and SQIVND (reference sequence). This CDR3 is built from 14 residues. Trimming shortened V by 7 bases and J by 0 bases, and 13 bases separated the two germline ends. As DNA, the CDR3 is TGTGCCAGTAAGACAAGTACTTCCTCCTACGAGCAGTACTTC. It yields the protein CASKTSTSSYEQYF.